The entry that follows covers one T cell receptor beta chain sequence. These data are taken from a study of blood T cell repertoires in COVID-19. Study at large: The cDNA or gDNA used as material had been derived from T cells, B-cell-depleted T cells, or PBMCs.

In the authors' methods: Amplification from reference gene primers served as the basis for estimated nucleated cell counts. Data came from immunoSEQ multiplex PCR; TCRdb stores just in-frame clones and leaves some out. That table supplies the V and J calls and clone size; D and trimming were determined from the DNA. This table has about 13,000 clones, 90% appearing once. Per germline, CDR1 MNHEY and CDR2 SVGAGI. With 8 bases clipped from V and 9 bases from J, the junction kept 12 bases outside the gene matches. The CDR3 length is 14 residues. The V and J genes are TRBV6-5 and TRBJ2-1, with 8 positions matching TRBD1. This clonotype was sampled from a human donor with active COVID-19. The donor label of this sample is uncertain. Sample: peripheral blood. The CDR3 is CASSAGQGFTEQFF. The DNA of the CDR3 is TGTGCCAGCTCCGCCGGACAGGGCTTCACTGAGCAGTTCTTC.